These 27 T cell receptor beta chains were sequenced from one sample in a study of identical twins. MiXCR was run by TCRdb on the 5' RACE reads, yielding one entry per CDR3 protein. The data contain more than 650,000 distinct CDR3 sequences, around 6% of them singletons. Sequenced: naive T cells sorted from blood. The receptors derive from a man between 18 and 29 years old in good health.

The rearrangement uses TRBV24-1 and TRBJ1-5, with D uncertain. Looked up from germline, CDR1 is KGHDR and CDR2 is SFDVKD. The CDR3 is 13 residues long. Deletions cut 6 bases from V and 4 bases from J, with 9 bases between. This CDR3 is CATSNAINQPQHF. The CDR3 nucleotides are TGTGCCACCAGTAACGCCATAAATCAGCCCCAGCATTTT.

This clonotype was counted ten times or more. The rearrangement uses TRBV7-8 and TRBJ2-1; weak D call: TRBD2 (6 bases). The CDR3 contains 13 residues. From germline, CDR1 is SGHVS and CDR2 FQNEAQ. The germline V and J ends were trimmed by 6 bases and 2 bases, with 8 bases remaining between them. The CDR3 protein is CASRGGAYNEQFF. CDR3 in DNA: TGTGCCAGCAGGGGCGGGGCCTACAATGAGCAGTTCTTC.

Worth noting for this clonotype: The junction departs from germline at one end; a sequencing error may be responsible. The genes are TRBV6-1 and TRBJ2-2; TRBD1 matches at 9 bases. Germline V gene sequence: CDR1 MNHNS, CDR2 SASEGT. This CDR3 contains 18 residues. CDR3 loop: CASSRGTGLAASTGDLFF. In DNA form, the CDR3 reads TGTGCCAGCAGTAGAGGGACAGGGCTCGCGGCGAGCACCGGGGATCTGTTTTTT.

On this clonotype itself: A much larger clone differs from this one at a single base, so this may be a read error. This sequence joins TRBV12-3 or TRBV12-4 and TRBJ2-1; no clear D. The V and J ends lost 5 bases and 2 bases respectively, with 16 bases between them. The CDR3 length is 16 residues. The CDR3, as DNA: TGTGCCAGCAGTCCCCTAGTGGGTAATACCTACAATGAGCAGTTCTTC. This sequence encodes CASSPLVGNTYNEQFF.

This clonotype was detected many times. The rearrangement uses TRBV20-1 and TRBJ2-2; 13 bases are shared with TRBD2. Losses at the gene ends were 0 bases for V and 5 bases for J; bases not matched to a gene: 9. This CDR3 has 18 residues. Germline V lookup: CDR1 DFQATT, CDR2 SNEGSKA (reference sequence). The CDR3 region has the DNA TGCAGTGCTAGAGATCCTAGGACTAGCGGGAGTTGGACCGGGGAGCTGTTTTTT. Residues: CSARDPRTSGSWTGELFF.

The V gene is TRBV30, the J gene TRBJ2-4; 12 bases fit TRBD1. This CDR3 region has 16 residues. Germline values: CDR1 GTSNPN, CDR2 SVGIG (reference sequence). V trimming: 1 base; J trimming: 2 bases; junction bases outside the gene matches: 3. The DNA for the CDR3 is TGTGCCTGGAGTGAGGGACAGGGGGCAACCAAAAACATTCAGTACTTC. Translation: CAWSEGQGATKNIQYF.

The rearrangement uses TRBV5-1 and TRBJ1-4, with unresolved D. This CDR3 is 14 amino acids long. Germline CDR1 is SGHRS and CDR2 is YFSETQ. Trimming pared 4 bases from V and 0 bases from J, leaving 7 bases between. The CDR3 loop is CASSPDATNEKLFF. In nucleotides, the CDR3 is TGCGCCAGCAGCCCAGATGCAACTAATGAAAAACTGTTTTTT.

This clonotype was detected only a few times. The rearrangement links TRBV11-3 to TRBJ2-1; D call uncertain. This CDR3 region has 15 residues. Germline assignment: CDR1 SGHNT and CDR2 YENEEA. Trimming stripped 8 bases from V and 1 base from J, with 15 bases between. The CDR3 is CASANRAGSYNEQFF. CDR3 DNA: TGTGCCAGCGCAAATAGAGCCGGGTCCTACAATGAGCAGTTCTTC.

At least ten counts were recorded for this clonotype. The chain uses TRBV28 and TRBJ1-2, with 7 nucleotides matching TRBD1. The germline V gene has CDR1 MDHEN and CDR2 SYDVKM. V was clipped by 6 bases and J by 0 bases; unmatched bases: 7. The CDR3 runs 15 residues. This CDR3 is CASSRGTAANYGYTF. In DNA, the CDR3 is TGTGCCAGCAGCCGCGGGACAGCAGCTAACTATGGCTACACCTTC.

This chain links TRBV5-1 with TRBJ2-7; the match to TRBD1 covers 9 bases. Germline lookup yields CDR1 SGHRS and CDR2 YFSETQ. V gave up 4 bases and J gave up 6 bases; unmatched junction bases: 8. The CDR3 runs to 14 residues. DNA of the CDR3: TGCGCCAGCAGCCCGATGACAGGGGGAGGCGAGCAGTACTTC. This codes for CASSPMTGGGEQYF.

This clonotype was counted a few times. This chain uses TRBV6-2 or TRBV6-3 with TRBJ2-7; D unresolved. The CDR3 has 14 amino acids. Germline loops: CDR1 MNHEY, CDR2 SVGEGT. Trimming removed 5 bases from V and 7 bases from J, with 18 bases in between. The CDR3 DNA reads TGTGCCAGCAGTAAGGACGGTGGGCCTGGAGAGCAGTACGTC. It codes for CASSKDGGPGEQYV.

This clonotype was detected many times. The J gene is TRBJ2-1, the V gene TRBV7-3, with D maybe TRBD2 (6 bases). The CDR3 loop spans 15 amino acids. V lost 8 bases and J lost 1, with 15 bases in between. Germline V gene data show CDR1 as SGHTA and CDR2 as FQGTGA. CDR3 sequence: CASSGSGLSYNEQFF. Here the CDR3 DNA reads TGTGCCAGCTCGGGTAGCGGTTTATCCTACAATGAGCAGTTCTTC.

CDR3 loop: CASSQRQGDTNEQFF. Written as DNA, the CDR3 is TGTGCCAGCAGCCAAAGACAGGGAGACACTAATGAGCAGTTCTTC. The rearrangement uses TRBV7-8 and TRBJ2-1, with TRBD1 matching over 7 bases. The CDR3 contains 15 residues. J lost 7 bases, V lost 5 bases, and 11 bases had no gene match. From germline, CDR1 is SGHVS and CDR2 FQNEAQ.

This clonotype appeared many times. The chain is built from TRBV5-1 and TRBJ2-5, with TRBD2 identical over 7 bases. CDR1 SGHRS and CDR2 YFSETQ come from the germline V gene. The CDR3 extends over 14 amino acids. J lost 1 base, V lost 4 bases, and 4 bases had no gene match. Written as DNA, the CDR3 is TGCGCCAGCAGCGCAACTAGCGTCCAAGAGACCCAGTACTTC. Protein: CASSATSVQETQYF.

This clonotype occurred a few times. The chain carries TRBV27 and TRBJ2-5; 14 bases match TRBD2. V shed 5 bases and J 5 bases; nucleotides not matched to a gene: 4. This CDR3 contains 15 residues. Germline V lookup: CDR1 MNHEY, CDR2 SMNVEV (reference sequence). The CDR3 region has the DNA TGTGCCAGCAGTAGACTAGCGGGAGGGCACGAGACCCAGTACTTC. Its translation: CASSRLAGGHETQYF.

The chain employs TRBV6-5 and TRBJ1-4, with D perhaps matching TRBD1 (6 bases). The length of the CDR3 is 16 residues. Germline CDR1 and CDR2: MNHEY and SVGAGI. Trimming stripped 0 bases from V and 5 bases from J, with 13 bases between. The CDR3 reads CASSYSVVGGNEKLFF. The DNA for the CDR3 is TGTGCCAGCAGTTACTCGGTCGTCGGGGGCAATGAAAAACTGTTTTTT.

This clonotype occurred many times. This chain joins TRBV12-3 or TRBV12-4 and TRBJ1-5; weak D call: TRBD1 (5 bases). This CDR3 is built from 18 residues. V was clipped by 3 bases and J by 0 bases, with 18 bases between them. Here the CDR3 reads CASSLVWGKGYSNQPQHF. The CDR3 region has the DNA TGTGCCAGCAGTTTGGTTTGGGGCAAGGGCTATAGCAATCAGCCCCAGCATTTT.

This clonotype occurred a few times. The chain couples TRBV7-8 to TRBJ2-1; 10 bases are a match to TRBD2. The CDR3 consists of 16 residues. V was pared by 2 bases and J by 9 bases, with 10 bases of the junction left unmatched. Germline-derived CDR1 and CDR2 are SGHVS and FQNEAQ. The CDR3 nucleotides read TGTGCCAGCAGCTTAATCCCTAGCGGGAGATCGTTTGAGCAGTTCTTC. This codes for CASSLIPSGRSFEQFF. Supplemented by reference TRBV7-8 and TRBJ2-1, the full variable domain reads GAGVSQSPRYKVAKRGQDVALRCDPISGHVSLFWYQQALGQGPEFLTYFQNEAQLDKSGLPSDRFFAERPEGSVSTLKIQRTQQEDSAVYLCASSLIPSGRSFEQFFGPGTRLTVL.

This clonotype showed up many times. The genes are TRBV20-1 and TRBJ1-6; D is perhaps TRBD1 (6 bases). Germline V gene data show CDR1 as DFQATT and CDR2 as SNEGSKA (reference sequence). CDR3 length: 14 amino acids. CDR3 DNA sequence: TGCAGCGCTTCGGACAGTCCCGCGGTGTCACCCCTCCACTTT. Encoded protein: CSASDSPAVSPLHF.

The CDR3 loop reads CSAKRGVSTDTQYF. The CDR3 bases are TGCAGTGCTAAACGAGGGGTTAGCACAGATACGCAGTATTTT. The V gene is TRBV20-1, the J gene TRBJ2-3; D could derive from TRBD1 or TRBD2 (5 bases each). Germline V lookup: CDR1 DFQATT, CDR2 SNEGSKA (reference sequence). The CDR3 is made up of 14 amino acids. Trimming removed 4 bases at V and 0 bases at J, with 11 bases between.

This clonotype was found many times. The CDR3 sequence: CASSQDRTGELNTEAFF. CDR3 coding DNA: TGTGCCAGCAGCCAAGATAGGACAGGGGAATTGAACACTGAAGCTTTCTTT. This chain connects TRBV3-1 to TRBJ1-1; 9 bases line up with TRBD1. This CDR3 contains 17 residues. V trimming: 0 bases; J trimming: 0 bases; junction bases outside the gene matches: 5. The germline gives CDR1 LGHDT, CDR2 YNNKEL (reference sequence).

This clonotype was detected ten times or more. V gene TRBV3-1 combines with J gene TRBJ2-1; TRBD2 agrees at 7 bases. The CDR3 length is 15 residues. In germline, CDR1 is LGHDT, CDR2 YNNKEL (reference sequence). The V segment lost 3 bases and the J segment 9 bases; nucleotides outside the gene matches: 11. Here the CDR3 reads CASSQTTSKPSEQFF. CDR3 nucleotides: TGTGCCAGCAGCCAGACGACTAGCAAGCCAAGTGAGCAGTTCTTC.

This clonotype has a handful of counts. The CDR3 region has the DNA TGTGCCAGCAGCTTACTCGGGACAGGGGGAGAAGCTTTCTTT. Its translation: CASSLLGTGGEAFF. The chain couples TRBV7-9 to TRBJ1-1; the match to TRBD1 covers 11 bases. Unmatched junction bases numbered 4, after V lost 2 bases and J lost 8 bases. Germline V gives CDR1 SEHNR, CDR2 FQNEAQ (reference sequence). The CDR3 has 14 residues.

This clonotype has just a few counts. The J gene is TRBJ2-3, the V gene TRBV15, with D possibly matching TRBD2 (7 bases). Germline CDR1 is LNHNV and CDR2 is YYDKDF (reference sequence). This CDR3 has 15 amino acids. V gave up 8 bases and J gave up 1 base, with 16 bases separating them. CDR3 protein: CATVRGAQGTDTQYF. The CDR3, as DNA: TGTGCCACCGTACGGGGGGCTCAGGGCACAGATACGCAGTATTTT.

This clonotype occurred a few times. The CDR3 region is CASSVLAGKVTGELFF. The CDR3 DNA follows: TGTGCCAGCAGTGTTCTAGCGGGCAAGGTTACCGGGGAGCTGTTTTTT. J is TRBJ2-2 and V is TRBV2; 8 bases fit TRBD2. The V gene's germline CDR1 is SNHLY and CDR2 FYNNEI. The CDR3 is 16 residues long. V lost 4 bases to trimming and J lost 5 bases; unmatched junction nucleotides: 9. Complete variable domain (other parts from reference TRBV2 and TRBJ2-2): EPEVTQTPSHQVTQMGQEVILRCVPISNHLYFYWYRQILGQKVEFLVSFYNNEISEKSEIFDDQFSVERPDGSNFTLKIRSTKLEDSAMYFCASSVLAGKVTGELFFGEGSRLTVL.

This clonotype was observed at least ten times. One end of the junction fails to match germline, which may point to a read error. The gene calls are TRBV7-9 and TRBJ2-1; tentative D call: TRBD2 (6 bases). Germline lookup yields CDR1 SEHNR and CDR2 FQNEAQ (reference sequence). The CDR3 has 11 amino acids. The CDR3 DNA is TGTGCCAGCAGCTTAGCGGCTAGCGATGTCTTC. It codes for CASSLAASDVF.

V is TRBV19 and J is TRBJ2-5, with TRBD2 matching over 13 bases. Germline V gene lookup returns CDR1 LNHDA and CDR2 SQIVND (reference sequence). The CDR3 extends over 14 amino acids. V dropped 5 bases and J dropped 10; count of bases not matched to a gene: 7. CDR3: CASSEGLAGVSQYF. The CDR3 DNA reads TGTGCCAGTAGTGAAGGACTAGCGGGAGTCAGCCAGTACTTC. Variable domain in full (rest from reference TRBV19 and TRBJ2-5): DGGITQSPKYLFRKEGQNVTLSCEQNLNHDAMYWYRQDPGQGLRLIYYSQIVNDFQKGDIAEGYSVSREKKESFPLTVTSAQKNPTAFYLCASSEGLAGVSQYFGPGTRLLVL.